This T cell receptor (beta chain) is drawn from a study of T cell clones after liver transplantation. Germline assignment: CDR1 MNHEY and CDR2 SMNVEV (reference sequence). Trimming removed 5 bases from V and 9 bases from J, with 14 bases in between. This CDR3 contains 13 residues. TCRdb's table, derived via immunoSEQ multiplex PCR, lists solely in-frame clones and lacks some. The sample yields some 80,000 clones, approximately 81% seen once. The sample consisted of CD4+ T cells from blood, taken roughly 48 months after liver transplant. V gene TRBV27 combines with J gene TRBJ2-1; D not resolved. The TCR was taken from a human patient who received a liver transplant. The graft donor may account for some of the T cells. The DNA of the CDR3 is TGTGCCAGCAGTCCAAACACTTGGGGTGAGCAGTTCTTC. It yields the protein CASSPNTWGEQFF.